This passage covers 29 T cell receptor beta chains from one sample sequenced in a study of T-cell reconstitution after alpha-beta-depleted transplantation in children. For TCRbeta, the library was prepared with unique molecular identifiers. TCRdb re-analysed the PCR reads in MiXCR, keeping a single row per CDR3 protein. The repertoire consists of about 350,000 distinct CDR3 sequences, with about an eighth occurring once and the leading ten covering around 4%. This sample comprised PBMCs, obtained from the stem cell graft. These receptors were collected from a human donor who donated a stem cell graft to a child with Fanconi anemia.

This rearrangement joins TRBV20-1 to TRBJ2-7, with D tentatively TRBD1 or TRBD2 (5 bases each). Trimming stripped 5 bases from V and 6 bases from J, with 17 bases between. Germline V gives CDR1 DFQATT, CDR2 SNEGSKA (reference sequence). The CDR3 has 13 residues. CDR3 protein: CSALPGDVGEQYF. The CDR3 DNA sequence: TGCAGTGCTTTACCCGGGGACGTGGGCGAGCAGTACTTC.

This clonotype turned up a few times. The chain couples TRBV5-1 to TRBJ1-4; 7 bases are a match to TRBD1. V shed 4 bases and J 3 bases; nucleotides not matched to a gene: 6. The germline V gene encodes CDR1 SGHRS and CDR2 YFSETQ. This CDR3 comprises 15 residues. Written as DNA, the CDR3 is TGCGCCAGCAGCCCATATGGGACAGCTAATGAAAAACTGTTTTTT. This translates into CASSPYGTANEKLFF.

This clonotype was observed a few times. The chain has TRBV20-1 and TRBJ1-4, with a weak D call TRBD1 (6 bases). The CDR3 spans 16 residues. CDR1 is DFQATT and CDR2 is SNEGSKA in the germline V gene (reference sequence). Trimming pared 5 bases from V and 2 bases from J, leaving 18 bases between. In DNA form, the CDR3 reads TGCAGTGCTGTAGGGGGGGAATGGGCTACTAATGAAAAACTGTTTTTT. It translates to CSAVGGEWATNEKLFF.

A few counts support this clonotype. This chain connects TRBV6-1 to TRBJ1-1; D unclear. CDR3 length: 14 residues. With 7 bases removed from V and 1 base from J, the gap between germline ends came to 13 bases. CDR1 and CDR2 (germline): MNHNS, SASEGT. The CDR3 here is CASIPGRSNTEAFF. The CDR3 DNA reads as TGTGCCAGCATTCCCGGACGGTCGAACACTGAAGCTTTCTTT.

This clonotype was counted at least ten times. The chain employs TRBV13 and TRBJ1-2, with 9 bases aligning to TRBD1. V lost 4 bases, J lost 3 bases, and 15 bases stayed unmatched. In germline, CDR1 is PRHDT, CDR2 FYEKMQ (reference sequence). The CDR3 is 18 amino acids. The CDR3 DNA reads TGTGCCAGCAGCTCCTCCGGGACAGGGAGGGTGTCGGACTATGGCTACACCTTC. It is translated as CASSSSGTGRVSDYGYTF. The whole variable domain, filled in from reference TRBV13 and TRBJ1-2, reads AAGVIQSPRHLIKEKRETATLKCYPIPRHDTVYWYQQGPGQDPQFLISFYEKMQSDKGSIPDRFSAQQFSDYHSELNMSSLELGDSALYFCASSSSGTGRVSDYGYTFGSGTRLTVV.

This clonotype was picked up a small number of times. This sequence joins TRBV3-1 and TRBJ2-3; no clear D gene. Germline V gene sequence: CDR1 LGHDT, CDR2 YNNKEL (reference sequence). The CDR3 has 15 amino acids. Trimming removed 1 base at V and 2 bases at J, with 10 bases between. The CDR3 protein is CASSQAVSSTDTQYF. The CDR3 bases are TGTGCCAGCAGCCAAGCCGTCAGTTCCACAGATACGCAGTATTTT.

The V gene is TRBV6-6, the J gene TRBJ1-1; 7 bases line up with TRBD1. Per the germline V gene, CDR1 is MNHNY and CDR2 is SVGAGI (reference sequence). V dropped 5 bases and J dropped 6; count of bases not matched to a gene: 6. There are 13 residues in the CDR3. Here the CDR3 reads CASSHRGGAEAFF. Written as DNA, the CDR3 is TGTGCCAGCAGTCACAGGGGTGGCGCTGAAGCTTTCTTT.

This clonotype came up a few times. The rearrangement joins TRBV7-9 to TRBJ1-2, with D hard to call. CDR1 is SEHNR and CDR2 is FQNEAQ in the germline V gene (reference sequence). The length of the CDR3 is 13 residues. V was clipped by 5 bases and J by 4 bases, with 11 bases between them. In DNA form, the CDR3 reads TGTGCCAGCAGCGGCAGAGAGATCTATGGCTACACCTTC. It translates to CASSGREIYGYTF.

The chain links TRBV5-1 to TRBJ1-2; 7 bases agree with TRBD1. V trimming: 0 bases; J trimming: 8 bases; junction bases outside the gene matches: 10. The CDR3 has 15 amino acids. The V gene's germline CDR1 is SGHRS and CDR2 YFSETQ. CDR3 region: CASSLGAQGDGGYTF. CDR3 DNA sequence: TGCGCCAGCAGCTTGGGGGCCCAGGGGGACGGCGGCTACACCTTC.

The J gene is TRBJ1-2, the V gene TRBV29-1, with D possibly matching TRBD1 (5 bases). The germline gives CDR1 SQVTM, CDR2 ANQGSEA. V was cut by 7 bases and J by 1 base, with 10 bases left in between. The CDR3 runs 12 residues. CDR3 DNA: TGCAGCGCCGAGGGACTTAACTATGGCTACACCTTC. Protein product: CSAEGLNYGYTF.

This clonotype was seen only a few times. The CDR3 coding sequence is TGTGCCAGCAGGCCTGACTTGGAATACGAGCAGTACTTC. As protein: CASRPDLEYEQYF. The gene calls are TRBV12-3 or TRBV12-4 and TRBJ2-7; D gene ambiguous. The ends were cut back, 6 bases at V and 4 bases at J, with 13 bases in the middle. The CDR3 consists of 13 residues.

V gene TRBV14 combines with J gene TRBJ2-3, with TRBD2 identical over 9 bases. Looked up from germline, CDR1 is SGHDN and CDR2 is FVKESK. V lost 4 bases, J lost 1 base, and 6 bases stayed unmatched. CDR3 length equals 16 residues. The CDR3 nucleotides are TGTGCCAGCAGCCCGCTGCGGGGGGGCGGCACAGATACGCAGTATTTT. Protein product: CASSPLRGGGTDTQYF.

This clonotype was recorded a few times. V gene TRBV6-2 or TRBV6-3 combines with J gene TRBJ2-3; D not certain. V lost 2 bases, J lost 2 bases, and 5 bases lay in between. CDR1 is MNHEY, CDR2 SVGEGT, per germline. The CDR3 runs 13 residues. This CDR3 is CASSYVDTDTQYF. CDR3 DNA: TGTGCCAGCAGTTACGTAGACACAGATACGCAGTATTTT.

This clonotype was detected only a few times. The V call is TRBV4-3, the J call TRBJ2-6, with 8 bases fitting TRBD1. The CDR3 is made up of 17 amino acids. J was trimmed by 0 bases and V by 4 bases; bases with no gene match: 5. Germline V gene lookup returns CDR1 LGHNA and CDR2 YSLEER. The DNA of the CDR3 is TGCGCCAGCAGCCCGGGACAGGATTCCTCTGGGGCCAACGTCCTGACTTTC. Encoded protein: CASSPGQDSSGANVLTF.

There are a few counts of this clonotype. The chain is built from TRBV19 and TRBJ1-1, with D unresolved. V was trimmed by 2 bases and J by 5 bases, leaving 12 bases between them. The germline gives CDR1 LNHDA, CDR2 SQIVND (reference sequence). This CDR3 contains 14 residues. CDR3 region: CASSIRKGGTEAFF. The DNA of the CDR3 is TGTGCCAGTAGTATAAGGAAGGGTGGGACTGAAGCTTTCTTT.

This clonotype showed up many times. The chain recombines TRBV6-2 or TRBV6-3 with TRBJ2-1; possibly TRBD1 for D (6 bases). Trimming removed 6 bases at V and 8 bases at J, with 20 bases between. This CDR3 spans 15 amino acids. The germline CDR1 and CDR2 sequences are MNHEY and SVGEGT. The CDR3 loop is CASSHSFDRQHEQFF. In nucleotides, the CDR3 is TGTGCCAGCAGCCACTCCTTCGACAGGCAGCATGAGCAGTTCTTC.

The chain recombines TRBV10-3 with TRBJ2-1; D ambiguous. The germline CDR1 and CDR2 sequences are ENHRY and SYGVKD. With 3 bases removed from V and 4 bases from J, the gap between germline ends came to 19 bases. This CDR3 has 17 residues. The CDR3 region has the DNA TGTGCCATCAGTGACATCCGGTCGGTGGGATCTTACAATGAGCAGTTCTTC. This codes for CAISDIRSVGSYNEQFF.

This clonotype was seen more than once but under ten times. J is TRBJ2-7 and V is TRBV5-6; 11 positions match TRBD1. The CDR3 covers 17 residues. V shed 3 bases and J 4 bases; nucleotides not matched to a gene: 12. Per the germline V gene, CDR1 is SGHDT and CDR2 is YYEEEE. The CDR3 DNA reads TGTGCCAGCAGCTCCCCACTCGGGACAGGGGGGGAGTACGAGCAGTACTTC. It translates to CASSSPLGTGGEYEQYF.

This clonotype was detected a few times. The V call is TRBV5-1, the J call TRBJ2-2; TRBD2 is a possible D gene (7 bases). Between the trimmed V and J ends, which lost 4 bases and 5 bases, there was a span of 15 bases. The CDR3 runs to 15 residues. CDR1 is SGHRS, CDR2 YFSETQ, per germline. CDR3 region: CASSLRGAETGELFF. The CDR3 DNA follows: TGCGCCAGCAGCCTCCGGGGGGCAGAGACCGGGGAGCTGTTTTTT.

This clonotype was picked up many times. The chain uses TRBV29-1 and TRBJ1-1, with TRBD1 matching over 8 bases. V lost 5 bases and J lost 4; bases outside the gene matches: 6. The CDR3 has 13 amino acids. Germline CDR1 is SQVTM and CDR2 is ANQGSEA. The DNA of the CDR3 is TGCAGCGTTTCACAGGGGGTCGGCACTGAAGCTTTCTTT. Translating it yields CSVSQGVGTEAFF.

The chain couples TRBV4-3 to TRBJ1-1, with D tentatively TRBD1 (5 bases). CDR3 size: 15 residues. V lost 2 bases to trimming and J lost 1 base, with 11 bases between them. Germline CDR1 LGHNA, CDR2 YSLEER. In DNA, the CDR3 is TGCGCCAGCAGCCAATTCGGGGCAGCGAACACTGAAGCTTTCTTT. Protein sequence: CASSQFGAANTEAFF.

This clonotype appeared a few times. This chain joins TRBV24-1 and TRBJ1-5; D might be TRBD1 (5 bases). Germline values: CDR1 KGHDR, CDR2 SFDVKD. This CDR3 has 13 amino acids. Trimming shortened V by 8 bases and J by 3 bases, and 10 bases separated the two germline ends. Here the CDR3 reads CATMEGPNQPQHF. The CDR3 DNA follows: TGTGCCACCATGGAGGGACCCAATCAGCCCCAGCATTTT.

This clonotype has only a few counts. The V gene is TRBV5-5, the J gene TRBJ1-6; TRBD1 aligns across 8 bases. The V gene's germline CDR1 is SGHKS and CDR2 YYEKEE (reference sequence). The length of the CDR3 is 14 residues. With V trimmed by 3 bases and J by 8 bases, 4 bases remained unmatched. CDR3 nucleotides: TGTGCCAGCAGCTCGACAGGGGCGGATTCACCCCTCCACTTT. It translates to CASSSTGADSPLHF.

This chain joins TRBV19 and TRBJ1-1; possibly TRBD1 for D (5 bases). The V end was cut by 5 bases, the J end by 1 base, with 11 bases between. The CDR3 covers 14 residues. Per the germline V gene, CDR1 is LNHDA and CDR2 is SQIVND (reference sequence). CDR3 in amino acids: CASSPNGANTEAFF. The DNA of the CDR3 is TGTGCCAGTAGTCCAAATGGGGCGAACACTGAAGCTTTCTTT.

J is TRBJ1-1 and V is TRBV4-2, with D uncertain. With 0 bases removed from V and 6 bases from J, the gap between germline ends came to 11 bases. CDR3 length: 14 residues. Germline CDR1 LGHNA, CDR2 YNFKEQ. CDR3 sequence: CASSQEASRPEAFF. CDR3 coding DNA: TGTGCCAGCAGCCAAGAAGCGTCTCGGCCTGAAGCTTTCTTT.

This clonotype has only a few counts. The V gene is TRBV3-1, the J gene TRBJ1-6; D may be TRBD1 (5 bases). The CDR3 extends over 14 amino acids. V was clipped by 1 base and J by 9 bases, with 10 bases between them. Per germline, CDR1 LGHDT and CDR2 YNNKEL (reference sequence). CDR3 nucleotides: TGTGCCAGCAGCCAAGGACCGGGGGGTTCACCCCTCCACTTT. This gives the protein CASSQGPGGSPLHF.

The V call is TRBV29-1, the J call TRBJ2-1; 7 bases map to TRBD1. Looked up from germline, CDR1 is SQVTM and CDR2 is ANQGSEA. The CDR3 runs to 12 residues. V dropped 4 bases and J dropped 7; count of bases not matched to a gene: 4. This CDR3 is CSVVEGANEQFF. The CDR3, as DNA: TGCAGCGTTGTAGAGGGGGCAAATGAGCAGTTCTTC.

This clonotype was observed a handful of times. The chain carries TRBV5-1 and TRBJ2-5; either TRBD1 or TRBD2 may supply D (5 bases each). Germline lookup yields CDR1 SGHRS and CDR2 YFSETQ. Trimming took off 0 bases at V and 2 bases at J, with 11 bases between the two ends. The CDR3 sequence is 15 residues long. Here the CDR3 reads CASSLAVGAQETQYF. The CDR3 nucleotides read TGCGCCAGCAGCTTGGCCGTCGGGGCACAAGAGACCCAGTACTTC.

The chain employs TRBV11-2 and TRBJ1-1; no clear D. Germline V gene data show CDR1 as SGHAT and CDR2 as FQNNGV. This CDR3 has 14 residues. The germline V and J ends were trimmed by 0 bases and 3 bases, with 8 bases remaining between them. CDR3 nucleotides: TGTGCCAGCAGCTTAGAGTTTGTTGACACTGAAGCTTTCTTT. Translation: CASSLEFVDTEAFF.